Below are 13 T cell receptor beta chains sequenced from a single sample in a study of monozygotic twins with inflammatory bowel disease. TCRdb re-called the 5' RACE reads and catalogs CDR3 proteins one per entry, DNA excluded. The repertoire table contains a few hundred thousand distinct CDR3 sequences. Sequenced input: blood. The receptor source for this set is a human donor with ulcerative colitis or Crohn's disease, or a healthy co-twin of an affected twin (not recorded which).

The chain employs TRBV4-2 and TRBJ2-6; TCRdb returns TRBD1, unconfirmable since there is no DNA. This CDR3 comprises 17 residues. Germline-derived CDR1 and CDR2 are LGHNA and YNFKEQ. The CDR3 reads CASSQDTGGYGANVLTF.

CDR3 residues: CASSFGQGKDQPQHF. This sequence joins TRBV7-9 and TRBJ1-5; TCRdb designates TRBD1, a call that cannot be tested without DNA. Germline CDR1 reads SEHNR; CDR2 reads FQNEAQ (reference sequence). This CDR3 region has 15 residues.

This chain links TRBV5-1 with TRBJ2-7; TCRdb designates TRBD1, a call that cannot be tested without DNA. This CDR3 spans 12 amino acids. CDR1 is SGHRS and CDR2 is YFSETQ in the germline V gene. The CDR3 is CASSPGVAEQYF.

This chain links TRBV29-1 with TRBJ2-7. CDR1 and CDR2 from the germline V gene are SQVTM and ANQGSEA. The CDR3 covers 15 residues. The CDR3 region is CSVEDLTGFSYEQYF.

The genes are TRBV12-3 or TRBV12-4 and TRBJ2-1. This CDR3 is built from 14 residues. CDR3 region: CASSSQSSYNEQFF.

The chain recombines TRBV20-1 with TRBJ2-1; no DNA is available, so the TRBD2 call from TCRdb remains unchecked. CDR1 and CDR2 (germline): DFQATT, SNEGSKA (reference sequence). The CDR3 runs to 15 residues. The CDR3 sequence: CSARKTSGSQFEQFF.

The chain couples TRBV20-1 to TRBJ1-4. CDR3 length: 14 residues. Per germline, CDR1 DFQATT and CDR2 SNEGSKA (reference sequence). CDR3 in amino acids: CSATREAANEKLFF.

The gene calls are TRBV7-2 and TRBJ2-7. The CDR3 covers 14 residues. CDR1 SGHTA and CDR2 FQGNSA come from the germline V gene. CDR3: CASSWLKRSLEQYF. Together with reference TRBV7-2 and TRBJ2-7, the CDR3 gives the full variable domain: GAGVSQSPSNKVTEKGKDVELRCDPISGHTALYWYRQSLGQGLEFLIYFQGNSAPDKSGLPSDRFSAERTGGSVSTLTIQRTQQEDSAVYLCASSWLKRSLEQYFGPGTRLTVT.

The chain uses TRBV12-3 or TRBV12-4 and TRBJ2-1; lacking DNA, the TRBD1 call made by TCRdb goes unchecked. The CDR3 totals 13 residues. CDR3 loop: CASNRQGYNEQFF.

The chain recombines TRBV30 with TRBJ1-3. Germline loops: CDR1 GTSNPN, CDR2 SVGIG (reference sequence). The CDR3 sequence is 17 residues long. CDR3: CAWSVNTAPSSGNTIYF.

The chain carries TRBV29-1 and TRBJ2-7. CDR1 SQVTM and CDR2 ANQGSEA come from the germline V gene. The CDR3 sequence is 12 residues long. CDR3 in amino acids: CSVAQGSYEQYF.

The genes are TRBV4-1 and TRBJ2-7; TCRdb indicates TRBD1, and absent DNA this call remains unverified. Germline V gene sequence: CDR1 MGHRA, CDR2 YSYEKL. CDR3 length: 16 amino acids. This CDR3 reads CASSHLIGAGPYEQYF.

The rearrangement joins TRBV3-1 to TRBJ2-5; the D call from TCRdb, TRBD1, cannot be confirmed without DNA. This CDR3 has 16 amino acids. Per the germline V gene, CDR1 is LGHDT and CDR2 is YNNKEL (reference sequence). CDR3 loop: CASSPGQGVLQETQYF.